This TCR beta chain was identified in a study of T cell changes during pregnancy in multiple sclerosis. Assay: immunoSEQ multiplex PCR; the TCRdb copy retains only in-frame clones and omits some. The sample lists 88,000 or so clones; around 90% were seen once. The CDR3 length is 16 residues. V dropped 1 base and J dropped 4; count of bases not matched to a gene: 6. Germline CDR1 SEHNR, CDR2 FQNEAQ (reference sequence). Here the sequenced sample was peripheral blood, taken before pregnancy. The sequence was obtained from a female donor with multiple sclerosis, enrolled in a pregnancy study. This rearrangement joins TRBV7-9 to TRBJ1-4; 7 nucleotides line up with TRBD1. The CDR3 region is CASSLGSGTVNEKLFF. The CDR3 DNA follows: TGTGCCAGCAGCTTAGGGTCCGGGACAGTTAATGAAAAACTGTTTTTT.